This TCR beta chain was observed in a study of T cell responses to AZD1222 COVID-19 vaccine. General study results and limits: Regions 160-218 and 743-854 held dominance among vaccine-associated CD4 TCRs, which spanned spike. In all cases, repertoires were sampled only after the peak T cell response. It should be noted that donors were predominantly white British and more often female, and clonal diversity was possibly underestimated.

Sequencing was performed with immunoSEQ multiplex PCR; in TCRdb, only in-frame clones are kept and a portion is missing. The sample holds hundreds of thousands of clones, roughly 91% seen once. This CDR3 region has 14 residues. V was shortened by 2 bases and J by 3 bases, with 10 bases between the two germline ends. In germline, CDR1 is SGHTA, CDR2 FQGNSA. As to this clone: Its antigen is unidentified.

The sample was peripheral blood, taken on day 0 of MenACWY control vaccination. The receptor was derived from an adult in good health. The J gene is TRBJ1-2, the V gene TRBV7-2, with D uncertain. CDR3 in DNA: TGTGCCAGCAGCTTATCTACCGGAGACTATGGCTACACCTTC. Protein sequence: CASSLSTGDYGYTF. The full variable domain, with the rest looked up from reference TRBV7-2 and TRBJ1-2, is GAGVSQSPSNKVTEKGKDVELRCDPISGHTALYWYRQSLGQGLEFLIYFQGNSAPDKSGLPSDRFSAERTGGSVSTLTIQRTQQEDSAVYLCASSLSTGDYGYTFGSGTRLTVV.